A single TCR beta chain is shown here with its context. Its antigen is currently not known. No clone much larger than this one lies a single base away; base qualities are absent. The data originate from a study of cytomegalovirus exposure and HLA in healthy donors listed by TCRdb under 2017. About the study as a whole: An earlier analysis of several hundred of the donors reported approximately 260 Gb of sequence data and some 110 million unique TCR beta sequences obtained from about 200 million T cells. An early release that covered 640 HLA-typed donors contained about 300 gigabases of sequencing data and some 87 million unique TCR sequences. Among the approximately 430 genotyped donors, approximately 81% belonged to the genetic ancestry cluster associated with self-reported Caucasian donors. The study aimed to test whether signatures of past pathogen exposure could be identified by cataloging public T cell receptors. Using immunosequencing, the study profiled T cell repertoires from 640 or so subjects and related those repertoires to cytomegalovirus serostatus. A separate validation cohort of more than 100 different subjects was used in addition to the 666-subject first cohort. The study combined high-throughput TCR immunosequencing, statistical association of individual TCRs with disease status, and machine learning to predict cytomegalovirus infection status. A later analysis re-analyzed previously published TCR beta repertoires from 550 to 700 donors and added high-resolution HLA genotyping to study TCR occurrence patterns. In the later analysis, no new phenotypic data were used to find candidate immune exposures; instead, reliance was placed on TCR beta sequences and their occurrence across donors. An earlier analysis of approximately 580 of the donors used high-throughput TCR beta sequencing to judge whether each TCR beta V gene segment behaved as functional or pseudogenic. Alongside the repertoire data, information on donor age, sex, ethnicity and CMV serostatus was compiled. A later genetic analysis took genome-wide SNP genotypes for about 65% of the 666 donors and used that subset as a discovery cohort. Every discovery cohort repertoire had been produced on one sequencing platform. Both class I and class II loci were covered by HLA typing, at four-digit resolution. The number of donors typed differed by locus, with roughly 629-640 for A, B, C, DRB1 and DQB1, more than 500 for DQA1, 600 to 610 for DPA1, and over 400 for DPB1. A handful of DR-DQ haplotypes were handled as single units for association and clustering because linkage in the cohort was strong. Among some 410 genotyped donors of the cohort, an average of approximately 240,000 unique TCR beta nucleotide sequences was sequenced per donor, of which approximately 19% were non-productive. Here is what the overall study found, with its caveats: A further reported finding was that TCR beta sequences accurately predicted the HLA-A and HLA-B alleles for most subjects in the first cohort. Because some donors lacked HLA typing at each locus, the association tests relied only on the typed subset. Because the 87-base-pair reads could not distinguish some IMGT-functional V segments, including TRBV6-2 and TRBV6-3, those segments were excluded. An association between a missense DCLRE1C variant and V-gene and J-gene trimming of TCR beta chains was found in a later genetic analysis and replicated in an independent cohort. An earlier analysis of approximately 500 of the donors showed that most TCR beta V segments appeared in productive rearrangements either about 90% or about 30% of the time, which broadly matched IMGT annotations. The sequencing pipeline was judged likely to have produced a cluster of highly shared sequence variants as a technical artifact. According to a later genetic analysis, donors in an Asian-associated ancestry cluster had fewer N-insertions in productive TCRs than the roughly 700-donor mean. This cohort had only TCR beta chains sequenced, and the lack of alpha or paired-chain data limited which features could be detected. CMV serostatus was the only immune exposure information available for the cohort. In a later analysis, the rate of TCR association differed among HLA loci, with DRB1 alleles having the most associated TCRs and HLA-C alleles having the fewest. Presence/absence analyses assumed roughly uniform sequencing depth across donors, an assumption that may not hold. The study gave a list of under 200 TCR beta chains associated with cytomegalovirus. In both the original and validation cohorts, the classifier was reported to diagnose cytomegalovirus status with high specificity and sensitivity. A later analysis found that HLA-associated TCR beta chains were more clonally expanded and had lower generation probabilities than equally common non-associated chains. When HLA alleles, especially DR and DQ, strongly co-occurred, attributing TCR associations to individual alleles was difficult. In a later analysis, some 17,000 TCR beta sequences were associated with specific HLA alleles at a false discovery rate of 0.05. Most TCR sequences were observed very rarely across donors, whereas some public TCRs were present in many individuals. A later analysis found that most CMV-associated TCR beta chains appeared HLA-restricted, with HLA associations seemingly driven largely by CMV exposure. Several of the top co-occurrence clusters appeared to be linked to parvovirus B19, influenza, CMV and Epstein-Barr virus, according to a later analysis. Because counts were too low, seventeen rarely observed V segments, including chromosome 9 orphons, were excluded from the earlier analysis of several hundred of the donors. It was suggested by the authors that the approach could potentially be generalized to other disease states and immunological phenotypes. Correlated functional status among segregating V segments might be attributable to linkage disequilibrium, but an unknown experimental factor could not be ruled out. A few of the identified cytomegalovirus-associated TCR beta chains were confirmed in vitro to be specific for cytomegalovirus antigens.

Inclusive of the bounding cysteine and phenylalanine, the CDR3 is 16 residues long. Only the CDR3 region is kept as DNA, spanning 48 bases read in frame from base 1. The junction carries 15 bases between V and J, which are trimmed by 2 bases and 2 bases respectively. CDR1 SEHNR and CDR2 FQNEAQ were looked up in the germline V gene (reference sequence). The cohort consisted of 600 or so healthy bone marrow donors. At the time of sampling, all cohort members were nominally healthy, though unrecorded immune exposures were likely present. The donor was CMV seronegative and was included in the group of hundreds of seronegative cohort members. A peripheral blood sample was provided by each donor, and peripheral blood mononuclear cells were used for TCR beta sequencing. The Qiagen DNeasy Blood Extraction Kit was used to extract genomic DNA from the blood cell samples. Libraries came from the immunoSEQ multiplex PCR assay. For the multiplex PCR, a mixture combining 60 forward primers for TCR Vbeta segments and 13 reverse primers for TCR Jbeta segments was used. Amplification of the CDR3 region of rearranged TCR beta genes was performed with a multiplex PCR assay on genomic DNA. Amplified TCR beta libraries were sequenced as 87-base-pair reads on the Illumina HiSeq System. Per the source publication's procedure: A later analysis counted approximately 74 million unique TCR beta chains across the roughly 700 repertoires, and some 12 million of these chains were shared by at least two donors. Raw reads were error-corrected and collapsed into unique sequences with a nearest-neighbor algorithm that merged closely related sequences to remove PCR and sequencing errors. CDR3 sequences were aligned to IMGT reference sequences to assign V, D and J gene segments. Each retained sequence needed at least a six-nucleotide match to both a V gene segment and a J gene segment. Rearrangements were classified as productive when the CDR3 lacked stop codons and remained in frame with V and J, and all other rearrangements were classified as non-productive. CDR3 was defined according to IMGT convention as the region running from the second conserved V-encoded cysteine to the conserved J-encoded phenylalanine. In an earlier analysis of around 640 of the donors, sequences lacking an unambiguous match to a single V gene segment were excluded. An earlier analysis of some 500 of the donors classified V segments as functional when productive rearrangements were above 56.7% and as segregating when the standard deviation between donors was above 5%. A statistical classification framework was built to diagnose cytomegalovirus status from the catalog of TCR beta chain sequences. V and J gene assignment, in a later analysis, came from comparing TCR nucleotide sequences with IMGT/GENE-DB human TR gene sequences. The TCRdist pipeline was used in a later analysis to assign CDR3 sequences and most-parsimonious VDJ recombination scenarios. In a later analysis, each TCR beta chain was defined by its CDR3 amino acid sequence together with its V-gene family, and reads lacking a unique V-gene family were excluded. As a way to deal with suspected cross-contamination and a sequencing artifact, a later analysis dropped approximately 570 nucleotide sequences that were highly shared and had low generation probability. A later analysis calculated a clonal expansion index for each public chain from normalized within-repertoire ranks of inferred template counts. In a later analysis, generation probabilities were computed using a VDJ recombination model fitted to out-of-frame rearrangements, and the results were checked against IGoR. Hypergeometric tests were used in a later analysis to score TCR-TCR, TCR-HLA and TCR-CMV co-occurrence, with a repertoire-size bias correction applied to the TCR pairs. False discovery rates were estimated in a later analysis by permuting HLA or CMV assignments 20 times. In a later analysis, co-occurring TCRs were grouped using DBSCAN, and TCRdist sequence similarity was added for clustering within HLA-allele-positive subsets. Co-occurrence clustering excluded repertoires with fewer than 30,000 or more than 120,000 public chains, plus five with anomalous nucleotide sharing. The table was pulled from immuneACCESS by TCRdb, which kept in-frame rearrangements only. Such tables lose some clones; where checked, under half of the loss comes from unresolved V genes, and the rest has no known cause. For V, J and clone size, that table is used; D and trimming come from the DNA. Within this sample are about 200,000 clones, with around 83% of them counted one time only. The ten biggest clones cover 1.2% to 1.5% of the sample.

The chain couples TRBV7-9 to TRBJ2-5; confidence is insufficient to name the D gene. The sequence was obtained from a girl between 5 and 17 years old in good health and CMV-seronegative. The specimen sequenced was PBMCs. The DNA reads TGTGCCAGCAGCTTAAACAGTGGCGCGAAACAAGAGACCCAGTACTTC. The resulting protein is CASSLNSGAKQETQYF.